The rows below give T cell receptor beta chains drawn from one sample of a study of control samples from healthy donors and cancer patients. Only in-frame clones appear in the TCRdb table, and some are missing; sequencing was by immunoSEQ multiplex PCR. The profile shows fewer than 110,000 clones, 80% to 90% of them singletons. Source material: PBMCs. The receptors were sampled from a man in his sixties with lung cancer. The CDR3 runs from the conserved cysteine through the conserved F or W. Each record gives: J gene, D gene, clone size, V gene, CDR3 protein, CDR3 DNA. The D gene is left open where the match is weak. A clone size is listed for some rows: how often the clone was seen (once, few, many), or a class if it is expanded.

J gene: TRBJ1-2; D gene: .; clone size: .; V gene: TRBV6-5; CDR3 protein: CASSSFRGDGYTF; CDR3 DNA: TGTGCCAGCAGTTCATTTCGGGGGGATGGCTACACCTTC
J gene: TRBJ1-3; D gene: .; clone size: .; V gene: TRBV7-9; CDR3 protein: CASSMGGAPGNTIYF; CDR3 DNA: TGTGCCAGCAGCATGGGGGGAGCTCCTGGAAACACCATATATTTT
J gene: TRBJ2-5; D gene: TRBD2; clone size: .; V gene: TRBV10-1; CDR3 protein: CASSSSGGSIETQYF; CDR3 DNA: TGCGCCAGCAGCTCGAGCGGGGGAAGTATAGAGACCCAGTACTTC
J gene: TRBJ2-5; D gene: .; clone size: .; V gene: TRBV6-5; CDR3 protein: CASSRGRQETQYF; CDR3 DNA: TGTGCCAGCAGCCGCGGACGCCAAGAGACCCAGTACTTC
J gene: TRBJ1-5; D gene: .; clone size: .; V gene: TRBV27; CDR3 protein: CASSLSGVKPQHF; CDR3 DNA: TGTGCCAGCAGTTTATCAGGTGTGAAGCCCCAGCATTTT
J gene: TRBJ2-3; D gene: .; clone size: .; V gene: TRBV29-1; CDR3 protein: CSVEYLIRTDTQYF; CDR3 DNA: TGCAGCGTTGAATACTTGATAAGGACAGATACGCAGTATTTT
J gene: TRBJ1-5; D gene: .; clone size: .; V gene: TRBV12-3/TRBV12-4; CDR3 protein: CASSLQNQPQHF; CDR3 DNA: TGTGCCAGCAGTTTGCAGAATCAGCCCCAGCATTTT
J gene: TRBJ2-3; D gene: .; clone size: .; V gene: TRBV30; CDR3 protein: CAWSGGLVTDTQYF; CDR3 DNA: TGTGCCTGGAGTGGGGGACTTGTCACAGATACGCAGTATTTT
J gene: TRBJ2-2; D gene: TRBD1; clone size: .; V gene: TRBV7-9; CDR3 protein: CASTYRGRNTGELFF; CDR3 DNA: TGTGCCAGCACCTACAGGGGTCGGAACACCGGGGAGCTGTTTTTT
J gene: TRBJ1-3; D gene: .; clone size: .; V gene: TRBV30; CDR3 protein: CAWSQGRNTIYF; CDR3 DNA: TGTGCCTGGAGTCAGGGCCGAAACACCATATATTTT
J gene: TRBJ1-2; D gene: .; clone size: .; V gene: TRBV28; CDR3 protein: CASSLRYYGYTF; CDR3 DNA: TGTGCCAGCAGTTTAAGATACTATGGCTACACCTTC
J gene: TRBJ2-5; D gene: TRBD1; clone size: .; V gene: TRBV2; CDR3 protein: CASHGQGSAREYF; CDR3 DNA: TGTGCCAGCCACGGACAGGGTTCGGCTAGGGAGTACTTC
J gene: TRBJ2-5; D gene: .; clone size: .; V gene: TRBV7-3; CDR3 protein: CASQQGVGETQYF; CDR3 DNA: TGTGCCAGCCAACAGGGAGTTGGAGAGACCCAGTACTTC
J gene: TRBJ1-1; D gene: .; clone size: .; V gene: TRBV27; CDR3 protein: CASSFLPPENTEAFF; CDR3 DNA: TGTGCCAGCAGTTTTCTCCCCCCCGAGAACACTGAAGCTTTCTTT
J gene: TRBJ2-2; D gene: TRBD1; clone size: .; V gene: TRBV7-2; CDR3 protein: CASSKGQGSTGELFF; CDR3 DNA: TGTGCCAGCAGCAAAGGACAGGGTAGCACCGGGGAGCTGTTTTTT
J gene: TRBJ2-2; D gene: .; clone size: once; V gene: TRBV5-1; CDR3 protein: CASSLFQEVVRELFF; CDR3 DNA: TGCGCCAGCAGCTTGTTCCAGGAGGTTGTTCGGGAGCTGTTTTTT
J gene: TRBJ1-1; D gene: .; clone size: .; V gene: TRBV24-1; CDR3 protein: CATSDPSRHTEAFF; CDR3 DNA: TGTGCCACCAGTGACCCCTCCCGCCACACTGAAGCTTTCTTT
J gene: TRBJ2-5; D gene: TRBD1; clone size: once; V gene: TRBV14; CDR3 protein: CASSQDRVGPPKTQYF; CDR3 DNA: TGTGCCAGCAGCCAGGACAGGGTAGGGCCTCCCAAGACCCAGTACTTC
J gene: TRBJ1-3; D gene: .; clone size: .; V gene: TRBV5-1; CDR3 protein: CASSLGANSGNTIYF; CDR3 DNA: TGCGCCAGCAGCTTGGGCGCAAACTCTGGAAACACCATATATTTT
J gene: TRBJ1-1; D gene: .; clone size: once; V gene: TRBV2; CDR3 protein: CAGVREGGTEAFF; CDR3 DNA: TGTGCCGGAGTAAGGGAGGGCGGTACTGAAGCTTTCTTT
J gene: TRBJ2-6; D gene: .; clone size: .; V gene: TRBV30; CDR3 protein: CAWGKTGFSGANVLTF; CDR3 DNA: TGTGCCTGGGGAAAAACAGGCTTCTCTGGGGCCAACGTCCTGACTTTC
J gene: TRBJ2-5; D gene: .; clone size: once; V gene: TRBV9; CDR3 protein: CASKSATGGGETQYF; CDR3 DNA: TGTGCCAGCAAATCAGCGACAGGAGGAGGAGAGACCCAGTACTTC
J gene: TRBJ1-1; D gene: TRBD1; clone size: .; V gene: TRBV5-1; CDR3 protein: CASSPKPGGNTEAFF; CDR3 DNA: TGCGCCAGCAGCCCAAAACCAGGGGGGAACACTGAAGCTTTCTTT
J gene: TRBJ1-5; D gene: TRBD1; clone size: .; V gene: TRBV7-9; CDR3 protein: CASSSQGYGQPQHF; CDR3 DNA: TGTGCCAGCAGCTCACAGGGGTACGGTCAGCCCCAGCATTTT
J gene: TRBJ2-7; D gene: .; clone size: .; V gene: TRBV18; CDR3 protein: CASSPRVSFYEQYF; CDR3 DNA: TGTGCCAGCTCACCACGAGTCTCGTTCTACGAGCAGTACTTC
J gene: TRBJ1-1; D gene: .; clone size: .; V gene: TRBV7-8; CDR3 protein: CASSLLGDTEAFF; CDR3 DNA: TGTGCCAGCAGCTTACTGGGGGACACTGAAGCTTTCTTT
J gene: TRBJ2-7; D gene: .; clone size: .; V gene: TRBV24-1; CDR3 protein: CATSAPRDPYYEQYF; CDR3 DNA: TGTGCCACCAGTGCCCCCCGGGATCCCTACTACGAGCAGTACTTC
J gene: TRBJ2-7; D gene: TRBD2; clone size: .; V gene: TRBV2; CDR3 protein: CASSVGGEHEQYF; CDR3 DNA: TGTGCCAGCAGTGTTGGGGGGGAACACGAGCAGTACTTC
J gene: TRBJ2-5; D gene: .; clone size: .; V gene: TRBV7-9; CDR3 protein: CASSLIPMGGETQYF; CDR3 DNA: TGTGCCAGCAGCTTGATCCCTATGGGGGGAGAGACCCAGTACTTC